The next 27 T cell receptor beta chains were all read from a single sample in a study of CD8 T cells in ankylosing spondylitis. The study, taken as a whole, reports: Ankylosing spondylitis blood appeared to carry a characteristic TCR beta motif of roughly eight highly homologous variants.

No antigens are known for them. TCRdb processed the 5' RACE reads anew with MiXCR; each CDR3 protein has one entry. Of some 700,000 distinct CDR3 sequences in the sample, roughly 20% were seen once. The sample consisted of blood, either unsorted or a sorted T cell fraction (not recorded which). The receptors stem from a male donor with ankylosing spondylitis.

A few counts support this clonotype. This chain links TRBV5-6 with TRBJ2-5; D gene ambiguous. The CDR3 length is 15 residues. The ends were cut back, 3 bases at V and 3 bases at J, with 15 bases in the middle. Germline CDR1 is SGHDT and CDR2 is YYEEEE. CDR3 amino acids: CASSSIRHNEETQYF. Here the CDR3 DNA reads TGTGCCAGCAGCTCGATTCGACATAACGAAGAGACCCAGTACTTC.

This clonotype was found a few times. V is TRBV4-2 and J is TRBJ2-1; D not certain. The CDR3 totals 13 residues. Trimming took 0 bases from V and 10 from J, leaving 10 bases between them. Germline V gene data show CDR1 as LGHNA and CDR2 as YNFKEQ. The CDR3 reads CASSQELQWEQFF. CDR3 nucleotide sequence: TGTGCCAGCAGCCAAGAATTACAATGGGAGCAGTTCTTC.

The chain employs TRBV7-3 and TRBJ2-3; unclear D gene. This CDR3 comprises 14 residues. Germline V lookup: CDR1 SGHTA, CDR2 FQGTGA. Trimming pared 1 base from V and 2 bases from J, leaving 7 bases between. The CDR3 region is CASSLIGTTDTQYF. The DNA of the CDR3 is TGTGCCAGCAGCTTAATTGGAACCACAGATACGCAGTATTTT.

This rearrangement joins TRBV15 to TRBJ2-1, with 11 positions matching TRBD2. Germline assignment: CDR1 LNHNV and CDR2 YYDKDF (reference sequence). This CDR3 region has 16 residues. J gave up 10 bases and V 0 bases, and 8 bases lay outside the gene matches. The CDR3 DNA is TGTGCCACCAGCAGAGATTGGGCTAGCGGGGGGAGGGAGCAGTTCTTC. It translates to CATSRDWASGGREQFF.

The chain recombines TRBV11-1 with TRBJ2-1; 8 nucleotides match TRBD2. The CDR3 sequence is 15 residues long. V lost 5 bases and J lost 8; bases outside the gene matches: 11. CDR1 is SGHAT, CDR2 FQDESV, per germline (reference sequence). The CDR3 protein is CASSRAMASGYEQFF. The CDR3 nucleotides are TGTGCCAGCAGCCGGGCCATGGCTAGCGGGTATGAGCAGTTCTTC.

This clonotype was counted only a few times. The rearrangement uses TRBV5-1 and TRBJ2-1, with TRBD1 matching over 9 bases. Germline V gives CDR1 SGHRS, CDR2 YFSETQ. V gave up 3 bases and J gave up 7 bases; unmatched junction bases: 11. This CDR3 comprises 16 residues. The DNA of the CDR3 is TGCGCCAGCAGCTGGAATCCGGGACAGGGAGTAAATGAGCAGTTCTTC. Encoded protein: CASSWNPGQGVNEQFF.

The J gene is TRBJ2-4, the V gene TRBV28; perhaps TRBD2 as D (6 bases). This CDR3 is 11 amino acids long. CDR1 and CDR2 (germline): MDHEN, SYDVKM. V dropped 6 bases and J dropped 8 bases, with 8 bases sitting between them. For the CDR3, the DNA is TGTGCCAGCAGACCGGGGGACATTCAGTACTTC. Translated: CASRPGDIQYF.

Comments on this clonotype: A much bigger clone sits one base away, suggesting this may be a read error. J is TRBJ1-3 and V is TRBV7-6; D is ambiguous. The CDR3 runs 13 residues. Germline CDR1 and CDR2: SGHVS and FNYEAQ. The CDR3 sequence: CASSLASGNTTYF. CDR3 sequence (DNA): TGTGCCAGCAGCTTAGCCTCTGGAAACACCACATATTTT.

This chain links TRBV29-1 with TRBJ2-5, with 10 bases identical to TRBD2. Germline CDR1 is SQVTM and CDR2 is ANQGSEA. With 6 bases clipped from V and 5 bases from J, the junction kept 24 bases outside the gene matches. This CDR3 has 19 residues. The CDR3 reads CSVAGRWRESGRAGETQYF. In nucleotides, the CDR3 is TGCAGCGTGGCCGGACGGTGGCGAGAGAGCGGGAGGGCCGGGGAGACCCAGTACTTC.

Of note for this clonotype: One end of the junction does not line up with germline, which may come from a read error. The rearrangement links TRBV3-1 to TRBJ2-1; 8 nucleotides line up with TRBD2. The CDR3 is 16 amino acids. Germline V gives CDR1 LGHDT, CDR2 YNNKEL (reference sequence). The CDR3 DNA follows: TGTGCCAGCTGCCAAGACGAACTAGCGGTAGGCAATGAGCAGTTCTTC. Its protein is CASCQDELAVGNEQFF.

This clonotype was recorded at least ten times. The chain is built from TRBV4-3 and TRBJ1-2, with D possibly being TRBD1 (6 bases). The CDR3 runs to 17 residues. Looked up from germline, CDR1 is LGHNA and CDR2 is YSLEER. V shed 0 bases and J shed 6 bases, with 20 bases lying between them. CDR3 residues: CASSQDQGRGERDGYTF. The DNA for the CDR3 is TGCGCCAGCAGCCAAGATCAAGGAAGGGGGGAACGGGATGGCTACACCTTC.

This clonotype occurred a few times. V is TRBV24-1 and J is TRBJ2-3; 8 positions agree with TRBD2. Germline values: CDR1 KGHDR, CDR2 SFDVKD. The CDR3 extends over 14 amino acids. Germline trimming cut 5 bases from V and 1 base from J; bases unmatched to any gene: 1. DNA for the CDR3: TGTGCCACCAGTGGGCGGGAGGGCACAGATACGCAGTATTTT. It translates to CATSGREGTDTQYF.

This chain connects TRBV12-3 or TRBV12-4 to TRBJ1-4, with 8 positions matching TRBD1. Trimming took 6 bases from V and 2 from J; bases not matched to a gene: 8. The CDR3 length is 16 residues. The CDR3 protein is CASSPQGVLTNEKLFF. The DNA for the CDR3 is TGTGCCAGCAGCCCACAGGGGGTTTTGACTAATGAAAAACTGTTTTTT.

CDR3 nucleotides: TGTGCCAGCAGTTTAAGTAGCGGGGGGGCTGGGGCCAACGTCCTGACTTTC. Protein sequence: CASSLSSGGAGANVLTF. This chain links TRBV28 with TRBJ2-6; 11 bases map to TRBD2. CDR1 is MDHEN and CDR2 is SYDVKM in the germline V gene. V lost 2 bases, J lost 2 bases, and 2 bases stayed unmatched. The CDR3 is made up of 17 amino acids.

The chain employs TRBV10-3 and TRBJ1-1, with unresolved D. In germline, CDR1 is ENHRY, CDR2 SYGVKD. V was shortened by 2 bases and J by 1 base, with 8 bases between the two germline ends. The CDR3 has 14 amino acids. The CDR3 protein is CAISERAGNTEAFF. DNA for the CDR3: TGTGCCATCAGTGAGAGGGCAGGGAACACTGAAGCTTTCTTT.

The genes are TRBV3-1 and TRBJ2-5; weak D call: TRBD1 (6 bases). V dropped 0 bases and J dropped 4 bases, with 12 bases sitting between them. CDR1 and CDR2 (germline): LGHDT, YNNKEL (reference sequence). There are 15 residues in the CDR3. CDR3 residues: CASSQDLARGETQYF. Here the CDR3 DNA reads TGTGCCAGCAGCCAAGATCTGGCCAGGGGAGAGACCCAGTACTTC.

The V gene is TRBV29-1, the J gene TRBJ2-7, with D perhaps TRBD1 (5 bases). The CDR3 loop spans 15 amino acids. The V end was cut by 0 bases, the J end by 3 bases, with 15 bases between. Germline CDR1 is SQVTM and CDR2 is ANQGSEA. The CDR3 DNA reads as TGCAGCGTTGAAGAGCCAGGGTGGGGCGGCTACGAGCAGTACTTC. Protein product: CSVEEPGWGGYEQYF.

The chain uses TRBV7-9 and TRBJ2-1; TRBD2 agrees at 8 bases. J gave up 4 bases and V 7 bases, and 6 bases lay outside the gene matches. This CDR3 has 14 residues. The germline V gene has CDR1 SEHNR and CDR2 FQNEAQ (reference sequence). CDR3 coding DNA: TGTGCCAGCAAACTCACTAGCGGATACAATGAGCAGTTCTTC. It yields the protein CASKLTSGYNEQFF.

This clonotype has only a few counts. The chain combines TRBV11-2 with TRBJ2-7; D gene ambiguous. The germline V and J ends were trimmed by 1 base and 12 bases, with 19 bases remaining between them. This CDR3 has 14 residues. Germline CDR1 is SGHAT and CDR2 is FQNNGV. The CDR3 spells CASSLGMDRVGMYF. The DNA for the CDR3 is TGTGCCAGCAGCTTAGGAATGGATAGGGTTGGTATGTACTTC.

This clonotype came up a few times. V gene TRBV25-1 combines with J gene TRBJ1-4; D not certain. This CDR3 comprises 15 residues. Trimming cost V 3 bases and J 5 bases, with 13 bases left between them. CDR1 is MGHDK, CDR2 SYGVNS, per germline. The CDR3: CASSDPTALNEKLFF. The CDR3 DNA is TGTGCCAGCAGTGACCCCACAGCACTCAATGAAAAACTGTTTTTT.

There are a few counts of this clonotype. This chain uses TRBV20-1 with TRBJ1-1; D possibly corresponds to TRBD1 (5 bases). The CDR3 runs 15 residues. Germline V lookup: CDR1 DFQATT, CDR2 SNEGSKA (reference sequence). V was clipped by 3 bases and J by 4 bases, with 18 bases between them. Written as DNA, the CDR3 is TGCAGTGCTAGGGACGACAGCCTTTTACGCACTGAAGCTTTCTTT. It translates to CSARDDSLLRTEAFF.

This chain joins TRBV2 and TRBJ2-7; the match to TRBD1 covers 9 bases. Germline CDR1 SNHLY, CDR2 FYNNEI. The CDR3 consists of 13 residues. J lost 5 bases, V lost 6 bases, and 5 bases had no gene match. The CDR3 is CASRGTGPHEQYF. As DNA, the CDR3 is TGTGCCAGCAGGGGGACAGGGCCCCACGAGCAGTACTTC.

This clonotype was counted once. The chain links TRBV5-1 to TRBJ2-5; no clear D gene. The CDR3 consists of 14 residues. Trimming stripped 2 bases from V and 1 base from J, with 9 bases between. CDR1 is SGHRS, CDR2 YFSETQ, per germline. The CDR3 DNA follows: TGCGCCAGCAGCTTTAATCCTCCCCAAGAGACCCAGTACTTC. Residues: CASSFNPPQETQYF.

The chain combines TRBV11-2 with TRBJ1-1; D call uncertain. V was pared by 1 base and J by 0 bases, with 9 bases between. CDR1 SGHAT and CDR2 FQNNGV come from the germline V gene. There are 15 residues in the CDR3. The CDR3, as DNA: TGTGCCAGCAGCTTAGGGGCACTACTGAACACTGAAGCTTTCTTT. Translated, it gives CASSLGALLNTEAFF.

The chain is built from TRBV20-1 and TRBJ2-1, with TRBD2 matching 10 bases. V shed 4 bases and J 4 bases; nucleotides not matched to a gene: 4. The CDR3 consists of 14 residues. Germline CDR1 reads DFQATT; CDR2 reads SNEGSKA (reference sequence). CDR3 coding DNA: TGCAGTGCTAAAAAACTAGCGGGGTACAATGAGCAGTTCTTC. Its protein product is CSAKKLAGYNEQFF.

The chain is built from TRBV20-1 and TRBJ2-2, with 7 bases fitting TRBD2. The germline gives CDR1 DFQATT, CDR2 SNEGSKA (reference sequence). Germline trimming cut 0 bases from V and 0 bases from J; bases unmatched to any gene: 7. This CDR3 is built from 17 residues. CDR3 residues: CSARDPLADPNTGELFF. The DNA for the CDR3 is TGCAGTGCTAGAGACCCCCTAGCGGACCCGAACACCGGGGAGCTGTTTTTT.

On this clonotype: A much larger clone lies a single base off, so this may be a read error. The chain employs TRBV28 and TRBJ1-3; perhaps TRBD1 as D (5 bases). V lost 3 bases and J 4 bases, leaving 7 bases between the germline ends. Germline assignment: CDR1 MDHEN and CDR2 SYDVKM. The CDR3 spans 13 residues. The CDR3 nucleotides read TGTGCCAGCAGTTTTCGGGGGGGAAACACCATATATTTT. It codes for CASSFRGGNTIYF.